A selection of T cell receptor beta chains follows, all from one sample in a study of T cell changes during pregnancy in multiple sclerosis. Profiling relied on immunoSEQ multiplex PCR, and the TCRdb table lists in-frame clones only, not all of them. Of 65,000 to 90,000 clones in the sample, around 92% were seen once. The sequencing used peripheral blood, collected in the third trimester of pregnancy. The origin of the receptors is a female donor in good health, enrolled as a control in a pregnancy study. CDR3s include the opening cysteine and the closing phenylalanine or tryptophan.

>TRBV2|TRBJ2-7
CASLQGIVSHEQYF
>TRBV7-9|TRBJ2-1
CASSLAQGNNEQFF
>TRBV7-9|TRBJ2-7
CASRPTSGISYEQYF
>TRBV25-1|TRBJ1-3
CASSETLGDTSSGNTIYF
>TRBV18|TRBJ2-1
CASSPTHKDRGLDEQFF
>TRBV5-4|TRBJ1-1
CASSLGLGGTEAFF
>TRBV28|TRBJ1-4
CASSSQGGGEKLFF
>TRBV4-3|TRBJ2-7
CASSRSSSSYEQYF
>TRBV27|TRBJ2-7
CASILYEQYF
>TRBV28|TRBJ1-1
CASSFLGGKTEAFF
>TRBV19|TRBJ1-1
CASSPVTNTEAFF
>TRBV28|TRBJ1-1
CASSRTGTENTEAFF
>TRBV5-1|TRBJ2-1
CASSQGQNNEQFF
>TRBV7-6|TRBJ1-3
CASSSGQTGNTIYF
>TRBV7-2|TRBJ2-7
CASSISPGYEQYF
>TRBV6-6|TRBJ2-7
CASTTSGRAYEQYF
>TRBV28|TRBJ2-2
CASSTGGGRQAGELFF
>TRBV27|TRBJ1-5
CASSPGQGNQPQHF
>TRBV27|TRBJ2-3
CASSFSTGGRSDTQYF
>TRBV9|TRBJ2-3
CASSVRQGEDTQYF
>TRBV11-2|TRBJ1-2
CASSLGQSLLSGYTF
>TRBV18|TRBJ1-2
CASSPLPGDGYTF
>TRBV28|TRBJ2-2
CASSRVGGGGPGELFF
>TRBV7-9|TRBJ2-3
CASSLPRLSTDTQYF
>TRBV2|TRBJ2-7
CASSDWTSGTSYEQYF
>TRBV10-1|TRBJ1-1
CASLNQVEAFF
>TRBV7-9|TRBJ1-2
CASRDPSGEHPDGYTF
>TRBV15|TRBJ2-6
CATSRDWGHQSGANVLTF
>TRBV30|TRBJ1-1
CAWSGPEAFF
>TRBV11-3|TRBJ1-4
CASSPAGIGFVTNEKLFF
>TRBV2|TRBJ1-1
CAVPEGQWGTEAFF
>TRBV6-1|TRBJ2-3
CASSEFALSTDTQYF
>TRBV28|TRBJ1-1
CASSFSPAMNTEAFF
>TRBV18|TRBJ2-3
CASSQRTDTQYF
>TRBV7-8|TRBJ2-1
CASSSPSGGAKQFF
>TRBV6-1|TRBJ1-2
CASSEAPGQAYGYTF
>TRBV28|TRBJ1-6
CASRPGTLSYNSPLHF
>TRBV7-9|TRBJ2-7
CASSLVAGGRYEQYF
>TRBV27|TRBJ1-6
CASKGAGGASPLHF
>TRBV5-1|TRBJ2-7
CASYKWGTGRSEQYF
>TRBV29-1|TRBJ1-2
CSVWAAGGTNYGYTF
>TRBV5-1|TRBJ2-2
CASSGQGGTGELFF
>TRBV6-4|TRBJ1-4
CASSEQPYSNEKLFF
>TRBV7-2|TRBJ2-7
CASSTPGLSYEQYF
>TRBV6-1|TRBJ2-3
CASIPSLSTDTQYF
>TRBV29-1|TRBJ2-1
CSVRLPGLQKYNEQFF
>TRBV5-1|TRBJ2-1
CASSLDQDNEQFF
>TRBV6-5|TRBJ2-3
CASMRLAGEDTQYF
>TRBV7-6|TRBJ2-7
CASSPLSGGGAIEQYF
>TRBV6-9|TRBJ1-5
CASLVCGIHQPQHF
>TRBV2|TRBJ2-5
CASREGTGWSKETQYF
>TRBV18|TRBJ1-1
CASSVQGWFGDTEAFF
>TRBV7-3|TRBJ2-3
CASSSDPGTGGDTQYF
>TRBV29-1|TRBJ2-7
CSVEVPGQQDYEQYF
>TRBV28|TRBJ1-2
CASTPLGTVYGYTF
>TRBV29-1|TRBJ1-6
CSGFRDRIPLPLHF